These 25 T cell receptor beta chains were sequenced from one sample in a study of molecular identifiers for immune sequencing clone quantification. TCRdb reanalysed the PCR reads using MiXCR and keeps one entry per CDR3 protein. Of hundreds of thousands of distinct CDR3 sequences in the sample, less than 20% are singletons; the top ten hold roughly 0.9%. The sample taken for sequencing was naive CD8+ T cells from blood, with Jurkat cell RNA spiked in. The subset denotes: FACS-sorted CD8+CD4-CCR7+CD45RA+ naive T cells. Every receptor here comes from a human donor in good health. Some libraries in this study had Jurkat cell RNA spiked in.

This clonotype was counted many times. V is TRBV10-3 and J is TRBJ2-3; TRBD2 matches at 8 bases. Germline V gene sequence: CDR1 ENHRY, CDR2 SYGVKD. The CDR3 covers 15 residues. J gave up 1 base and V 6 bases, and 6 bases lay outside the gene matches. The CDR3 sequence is CAISDLLAGTDTQYF. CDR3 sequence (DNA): TGTGCCATCAGCGACTTACTAGCGGGCACAGATACGCAGTATTTT.

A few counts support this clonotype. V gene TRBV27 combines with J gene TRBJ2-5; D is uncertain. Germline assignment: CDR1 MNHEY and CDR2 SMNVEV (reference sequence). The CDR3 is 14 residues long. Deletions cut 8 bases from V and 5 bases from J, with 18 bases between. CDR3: CASSPSGVGETQYF. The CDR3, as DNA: TGTGCCAGCTCCCCTTCCGGAGTAGGCGAGACCCAGTACTTC.

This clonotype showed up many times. The CDR3 loop reads CASSFPAGYEQYF. The CDR3 DNA is TGTGCCAGCAGCTTTCCCGCGGGCTACGAGCAGTACTTC. The chain recombines TRBV7-9 with TRBJ2-7; D may be TRBD2 (5 bases). The ends were cut back, 3 bases at V and 3 bases at J, with 9 bases in the middle. The germline gives CDR1 SEHNR, CDR2 FQNEAQ (reference sequence). This CDR3 spans 13 amino acids.

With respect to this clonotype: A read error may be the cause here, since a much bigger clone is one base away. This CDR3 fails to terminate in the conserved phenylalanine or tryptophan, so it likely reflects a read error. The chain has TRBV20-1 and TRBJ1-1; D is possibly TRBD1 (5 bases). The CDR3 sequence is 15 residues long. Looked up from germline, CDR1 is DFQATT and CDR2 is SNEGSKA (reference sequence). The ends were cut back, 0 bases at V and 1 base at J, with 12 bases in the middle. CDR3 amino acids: CSAREDPGPNTEAFL. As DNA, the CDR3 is TGCAGTGCTAGAGAGGACCCGGGGCCGAACACTGAAGCTTTCCTT.

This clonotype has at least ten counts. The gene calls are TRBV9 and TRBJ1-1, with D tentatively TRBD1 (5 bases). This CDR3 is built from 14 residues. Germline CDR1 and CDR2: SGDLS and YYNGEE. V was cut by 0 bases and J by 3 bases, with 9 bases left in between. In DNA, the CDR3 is TGTGCCAGCAGCGTAGAAGGGGTTGACACTGAAGCTTTCTTT. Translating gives CASSVEGVDTEAFF.

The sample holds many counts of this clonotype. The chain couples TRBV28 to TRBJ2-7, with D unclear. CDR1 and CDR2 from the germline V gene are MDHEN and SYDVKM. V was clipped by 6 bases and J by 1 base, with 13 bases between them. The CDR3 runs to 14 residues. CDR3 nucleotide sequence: TGTGCCAGCAGGGGCCGACTCGGGTCCTACGAGCAGTACTTC. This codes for CASRGRLGSYEQYF.

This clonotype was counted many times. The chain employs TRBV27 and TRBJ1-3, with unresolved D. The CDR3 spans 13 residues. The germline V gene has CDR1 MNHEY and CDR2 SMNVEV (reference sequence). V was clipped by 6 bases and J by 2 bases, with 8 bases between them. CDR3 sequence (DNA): TGTGCCAGCAGGCAAAAGCCTGGAAACACCATATATTTT. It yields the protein CASRQKPGNTIYF.

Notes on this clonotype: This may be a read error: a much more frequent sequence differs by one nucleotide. CDR3 in amino acids: CASSQVVNTGELFF. The CDR3 DNA sequence: TGTGCCAGCAGCCAAGTTGTGAACACCGGGGAGCTGTTTTTT. The V and J genes are TRBV3-1 and TRBJ2-2; D not certain. V was cut by 1 base and J by 1 base, with 4 bases left in between. Germline V gene sequence: CDR1 LGHDT, CDR2 YNNKEL (reference sequence). The CDR3 spans 14 residues.

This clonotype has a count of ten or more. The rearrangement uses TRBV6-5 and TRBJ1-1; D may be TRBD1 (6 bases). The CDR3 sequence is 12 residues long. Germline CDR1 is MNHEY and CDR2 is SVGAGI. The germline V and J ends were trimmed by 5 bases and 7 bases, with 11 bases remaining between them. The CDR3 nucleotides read TGTGCCAGCAGTGGTGAGGGGGTTGAAGCTTTCTTT. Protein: CASSGEGVEAFF.

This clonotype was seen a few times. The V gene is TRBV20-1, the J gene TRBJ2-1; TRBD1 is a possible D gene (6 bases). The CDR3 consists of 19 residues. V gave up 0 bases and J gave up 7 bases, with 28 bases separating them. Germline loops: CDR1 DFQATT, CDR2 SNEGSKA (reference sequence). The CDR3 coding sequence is TGCAGTGCTAGAGATCGGAGCTTCACAGGGACCTTTGACCGGAATGAGCAGTTCTTC. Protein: CSARDRSFTGTFDRNEQFF.

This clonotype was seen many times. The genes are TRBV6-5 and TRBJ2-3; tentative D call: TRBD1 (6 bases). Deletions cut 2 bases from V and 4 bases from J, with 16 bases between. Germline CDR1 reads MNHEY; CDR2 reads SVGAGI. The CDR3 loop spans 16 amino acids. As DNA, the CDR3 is TGTGCCAGCAGTTACCGATTACCCAGGGGCCCAGATACGCAGTATTTT. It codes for CASSYRLPRGPDTQYF.

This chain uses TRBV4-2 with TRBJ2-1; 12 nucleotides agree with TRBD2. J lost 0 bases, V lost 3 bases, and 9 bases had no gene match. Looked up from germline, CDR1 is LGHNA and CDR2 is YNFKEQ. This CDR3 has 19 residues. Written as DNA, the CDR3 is TGTGCCAGCAGCCATGGACTAGCGGGGCAAGGGAGCTCCTACAATGAGCAGTTCTTC. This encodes CASSHGLAGQGSSYNEQFF.

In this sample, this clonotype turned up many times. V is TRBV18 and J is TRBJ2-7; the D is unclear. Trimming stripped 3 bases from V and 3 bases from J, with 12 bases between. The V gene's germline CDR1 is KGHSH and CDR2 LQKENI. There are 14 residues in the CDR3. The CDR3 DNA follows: TGTGCCAGCTCACCTGAGGATGATTTCTACGAGCAGTACTTC. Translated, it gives CASSPEDDFYEQYF.

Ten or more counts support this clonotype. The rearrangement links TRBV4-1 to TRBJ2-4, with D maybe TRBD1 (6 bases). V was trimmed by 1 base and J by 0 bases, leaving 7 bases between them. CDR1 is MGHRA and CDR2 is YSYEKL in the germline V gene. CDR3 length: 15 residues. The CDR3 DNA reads TGCGCCAGCAGCCAAGGGACAGTAGCCAAAAACATTCAGTACTTC. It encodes CASSQGTVAKNIQYF.

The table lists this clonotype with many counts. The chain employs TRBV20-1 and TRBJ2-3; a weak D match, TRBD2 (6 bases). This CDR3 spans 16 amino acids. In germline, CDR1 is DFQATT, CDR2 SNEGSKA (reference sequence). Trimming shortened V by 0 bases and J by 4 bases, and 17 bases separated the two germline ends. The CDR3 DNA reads TGCAGTGCTAGAGATATCGAACGCGGGATTCCAGATACGCAGTATTTT. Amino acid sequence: CSARDIERGIPDTQYF.

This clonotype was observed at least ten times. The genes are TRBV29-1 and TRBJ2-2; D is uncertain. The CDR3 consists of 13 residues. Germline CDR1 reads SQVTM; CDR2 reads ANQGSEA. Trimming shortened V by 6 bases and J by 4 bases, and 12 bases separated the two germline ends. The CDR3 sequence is CSVTDMGTGELFF. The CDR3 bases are TGCAGCGTGACGGATATGGGCACCGGGGAGCTGTTTTTT.

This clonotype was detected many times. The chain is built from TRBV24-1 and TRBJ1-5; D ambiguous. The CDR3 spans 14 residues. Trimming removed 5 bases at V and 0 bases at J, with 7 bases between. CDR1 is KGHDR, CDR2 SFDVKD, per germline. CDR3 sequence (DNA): TGTGCCACCAGTGGCTTCGATAGCAATCAGCCCCAGCATTTT. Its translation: CATSGFDSNQPQHF.

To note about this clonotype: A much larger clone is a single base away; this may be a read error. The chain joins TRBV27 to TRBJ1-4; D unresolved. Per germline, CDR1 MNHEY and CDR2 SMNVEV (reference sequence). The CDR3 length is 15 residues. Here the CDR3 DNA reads TGTGCCAGCAGCAGAGGAAGGGAGGGTAATGAAAAACAGTTTTTT. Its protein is CASSRGREGNEKQFF.

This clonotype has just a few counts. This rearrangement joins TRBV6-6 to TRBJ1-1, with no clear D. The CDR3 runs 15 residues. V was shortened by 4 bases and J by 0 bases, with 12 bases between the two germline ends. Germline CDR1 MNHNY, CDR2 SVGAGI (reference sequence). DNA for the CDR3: TGTGCCAGCAGTTTACCACGGACGGTGAACACTGAAGCTTTCTTT. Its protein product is CASSLPRTVNTEAFF.

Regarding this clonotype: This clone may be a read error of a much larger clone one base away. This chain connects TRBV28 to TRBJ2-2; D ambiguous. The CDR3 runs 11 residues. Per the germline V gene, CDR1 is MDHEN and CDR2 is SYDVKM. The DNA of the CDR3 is TGTGCCGGCAGTTTCCCCCCGGAGCTGTTTTTT. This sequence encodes CAGSFPPELFF.

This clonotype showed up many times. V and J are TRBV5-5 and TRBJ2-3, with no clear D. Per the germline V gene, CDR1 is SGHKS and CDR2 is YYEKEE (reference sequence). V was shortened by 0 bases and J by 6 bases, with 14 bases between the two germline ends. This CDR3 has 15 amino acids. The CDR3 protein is CASSLGDALGDTQYF. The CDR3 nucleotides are TGTGCCAGCAGCTTGGGGGATGCCCTGGGGGATACGCAGTATTTT.

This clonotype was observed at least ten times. DNA of the CDR3: TGCGCCAGCAGCCTCAACAGGGAGGACCTGTTTTTT. Protein sequence: CASSLNREDLFF. This rearrangement joins TRBV4-1 to TRBJ1-4, with D perhaps matching TRBD1 (6 bases). The CDR3 totals 12 residues. Trimming pared 4 bases from V and 14 bases from J, leaving 14 bases between. Germline loops: CDR1 MGHRA, CDR2 YSYEKL.

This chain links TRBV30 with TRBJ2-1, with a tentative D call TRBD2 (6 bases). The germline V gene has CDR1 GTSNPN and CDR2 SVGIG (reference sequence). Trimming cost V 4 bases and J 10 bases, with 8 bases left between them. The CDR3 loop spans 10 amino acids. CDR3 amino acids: CAWTSGEQFF. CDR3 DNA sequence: TGTGCCTGGACCAGCGGGGAGCAGTTCTTC.

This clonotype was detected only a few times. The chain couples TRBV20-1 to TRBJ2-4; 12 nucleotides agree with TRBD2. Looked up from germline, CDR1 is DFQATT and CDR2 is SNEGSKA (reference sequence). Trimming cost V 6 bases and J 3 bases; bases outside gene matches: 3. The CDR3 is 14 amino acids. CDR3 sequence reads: CSATSGGNKNIQYF. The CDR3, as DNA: TGCAGTGCGACTAGCGGGGGTAACAAAAACATTCAGTACTTC.

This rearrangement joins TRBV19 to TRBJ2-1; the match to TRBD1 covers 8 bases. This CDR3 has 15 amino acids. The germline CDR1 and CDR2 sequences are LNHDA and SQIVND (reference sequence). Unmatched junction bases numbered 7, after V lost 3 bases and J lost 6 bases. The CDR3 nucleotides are TGTGCCAGTAGTATCTTCGACAGGGGTTCCAATGAGCAGTTCTTC. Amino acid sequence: CASSIFDRGSNEQFF.